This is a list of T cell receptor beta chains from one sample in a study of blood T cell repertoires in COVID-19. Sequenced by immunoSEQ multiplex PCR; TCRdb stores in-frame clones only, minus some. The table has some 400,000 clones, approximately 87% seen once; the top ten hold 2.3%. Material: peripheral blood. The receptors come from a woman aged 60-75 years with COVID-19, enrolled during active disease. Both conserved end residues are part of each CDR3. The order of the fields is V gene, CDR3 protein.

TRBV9 CASSVGTGNSPLHF
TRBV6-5 CASLGYYGYTF
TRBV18 CASSPKIARTYNEQFF
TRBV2 CASMGQRSSYNSPLHF
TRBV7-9 CASSPGLAGYDEQFF
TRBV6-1 CASSDPLRGKFNEQFF
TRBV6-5 CASRNGQLYTDTQYF
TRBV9 CASSGETGGLASGNTIYF
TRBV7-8 CASSLRQGLITEAFF
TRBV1 CTSSQTPRQGSYEQYF
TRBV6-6 CAGGGGNTIYF
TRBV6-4 CASSDGGGRTGELFF
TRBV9 CASSGETGIGETQYF
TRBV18 CASSPELIGGELFF
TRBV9 CASSVGGGTYNEQFF
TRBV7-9 CASSTTGGVETQYF
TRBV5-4 CASSPRRGGSYNEQFF
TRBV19 CASSSDVAGNSPLHF
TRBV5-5 CASSLVSTVYQPQHF
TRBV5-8 CASSSAGTGTYEQYF
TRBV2 CASVTRGTEAFF
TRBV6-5 CASSRGQGFETQYF
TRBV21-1 CASSKTPGSYEQYF
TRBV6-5 CASTLGNNYGYTF
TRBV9 CASSVAGAGPYNEQFF
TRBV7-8 CASTRSGGQGYGYTF
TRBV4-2 CASSQDSGWEVYTF
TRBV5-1 CASSLGGGLNSPLHF
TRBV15 CATSSQWGDSPLHF
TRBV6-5 CASTIGGYEQYF
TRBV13 CASHSRGTMLSGNTIYF
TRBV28 CASGKQGGGQPQHF
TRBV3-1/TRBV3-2 CASSAGGLGEKLFF
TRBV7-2 CASSRTGVTDTQYF
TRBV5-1 CASSLEASGGRATQYF